Described below is a single TCR beta chain sequence and its context. The sample belongs to a study of cytomegalovirus exposure and HLA in healthy donors. The primer mix had 60 Vbeta and 13 Jbeta primers. The table came from immunoSEQ multiplex PCR; TCRdb's copy has only in-frame clones and leaves some out. The sample lists 150,000 to 200,000 clones; around 80% were seen once. Trimming removed 3 bases from V and 6 bases from J, with 17 bases in between. The CDR3 runs 15 residues. In germline, CDR1 is SGHDN, CDR2 FVKESK. Sequenced input: PBMCs. This clonotype originated in a woman aged 40 to 50 in good health and CMV-seronegative. The chain joins TRBV14 to TRBJ1-1; no clear D gene. The CDR3 DNA reads TGTGCCAGCAGCCAGGACCAAGGCGGGTCTCCTGAAGCTTTCTTT. Translated: CASSQDQGGSPEAFF. The variable domain in full, completed from reference TRBV14 and TRBJ1-1, reads EAGVTQFPSHSVIEKGQTVTLRCDPISGHDNLYWYRRVMGKEIKFLLHFVKESKQDESGMPNNRFLAERTGGTYSTLKVQPAELEDSGVYFCASSQDQGGSPEAFFGQGTRLTVV.